A single T cell receptor beta chain is shown here with its context. What it binds is unknown. The entry originates in a study of response to subunit inactivated influenza vaccine. Each CDR3 protein is one row after TCRdb ran MiXCR on the RT-PCR reads. The sample has 700,000 to 800,000 distinct CDR3 sequences, 18% seen once. The CDR3 sequence is 16 residues long. The V gene lost 3 bases and the J gene lost 7 bases, with 21 bases spanning the gap. Germline V gene lookup returns CDR1 SGHVS and CDR2 FQNEAQ. Overall study results and limits: With each seasonal influenza vaccination, the authors suggested, few new T cells are recruited.

This TCR came from a man aged 50 to 60 who received an inactivated influenza vaccine. The chain employs TRBV7-8 and TRBJ1-2; maybe TRBD1 (5 bases). This specimen was PBMCs from blood, taken 5 to 6 days after vaccination. CDR3 residues: CASSLFRGGQWSGYTF. In DNA form, the CDR3 reads TGTGCCAGCAGCTTGTTTAGGGGCGGCCAGTGGAGTGGCTACACCTTC.